This T cell receptor (beta chain) came from a study of blood T cell repertoires in COVID-19. The CDR3 length is 16 residues. CDR1 MNHEY and CDR2 SMNVEV come from the germline V gene (reference sequence). Trimming removed 6 bases from V and 1 base from J; junction bases left unmatched: 9. Original analysis: For nucleated cells, counts were estimated from reference gene primer amplification. The assay was immunoSEQ multiplex PCR, and TCRdb's table has in-frame clones only and misses some. For V, J and clone size, that table is used; D and trimming come from the DNA. The sample shows 150,000 or so clones, roughly 82% of them seen only once.

The J gene is TRBJ1-2, the V gene TRBV27, with TRBD1 matching 9 bases. This clonotype was obtained from a woman aged 70-85 years with acute or convalescent COVID-19. The source material was peripheral blood. CDR3 coding DNA: TGTGCCAGCAGCATCATGCCGGGACAGGGTAACTATGGCTACACCTTC. As protein: CASSIMPGQGNYGYTF.